Sequencing of this TCR beta chain was carried out in a study of cytomegalovirus exposure and HLA in healthy donors. Broader study findings: Donors belonging to an Asian-associated ancestry cluster reportedly showed fewer N-insertions in productive TCRs than the roughly 670-donor mean, according to what a later analysis found. Later work associated more than 15,000 TCR beta sequences with HLA alleles at 0.05 false discovery rate.

About this clone: Its specificity is unknown.

Use of 60 Vbeta and 13 Jbeta primers characterized the PCR. The data were produced by immunoSEQ multiplex PCR, yet TCRdb's version contains in-frame clones alone and is incomplete. The sample has 180,000 or so clones, roughly 88% seen once. Input material: PBMCs. This receptor was taken from a man aged 18 to 29 in good health and CMV-seropositive.

Here the CDR3 DNA reads TGTGCCTGGATAGGTGCGACAGGGGCCTACGAGCAGTACTTC. This gives the protein CAWIGATGAYEQYF. The rearrangement uses TRBV30 and TRBJ2-7; 8 positions agree with TRBD1. CDR1 and CDR2 from the germline V gene are GTSNPN and SVGIG (reference sequence). CDR3 length: 14 amino acids. The V gene end was trimmed by 4 bases and the J gene end by 2 bases; junction bases not matched to a gene: 7.